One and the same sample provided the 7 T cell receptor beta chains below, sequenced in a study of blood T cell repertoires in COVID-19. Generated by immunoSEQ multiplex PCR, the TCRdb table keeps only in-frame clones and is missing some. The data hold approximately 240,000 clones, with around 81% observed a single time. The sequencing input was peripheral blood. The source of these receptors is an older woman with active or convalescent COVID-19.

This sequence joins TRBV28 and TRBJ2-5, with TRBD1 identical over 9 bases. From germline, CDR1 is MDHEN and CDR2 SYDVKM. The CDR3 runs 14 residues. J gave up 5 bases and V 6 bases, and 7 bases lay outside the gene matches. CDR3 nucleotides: TGTGCCAGCAGGGCGACAGGGGGTTGGGAGACCCAGTACTTC. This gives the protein CASRATGGWETQYF.

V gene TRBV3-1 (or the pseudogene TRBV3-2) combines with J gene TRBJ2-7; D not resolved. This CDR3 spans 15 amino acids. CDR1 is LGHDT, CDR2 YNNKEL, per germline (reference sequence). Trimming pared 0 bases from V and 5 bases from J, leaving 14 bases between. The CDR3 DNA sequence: TGTGCCAGCAGCCAAGATATAACGAGGATCCACGAGCAGTACTTC. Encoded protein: CASSQDITRIHEQYF.

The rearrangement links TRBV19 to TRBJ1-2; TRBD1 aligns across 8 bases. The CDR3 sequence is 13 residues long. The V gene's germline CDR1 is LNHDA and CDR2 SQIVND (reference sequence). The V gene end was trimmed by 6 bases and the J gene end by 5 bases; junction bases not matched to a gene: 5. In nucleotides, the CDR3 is TGTGCCAGTAGCAAGGACAGGGAATATGGCTACACCTTC. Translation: CASSKDREYGYTF. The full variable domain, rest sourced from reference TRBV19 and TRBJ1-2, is DGGITQSPKYLFRKEGQNVTLSCEQNLNHDAMYWYRQDPGQGLRLIYYSQIVNDFQKGDIAEGYSVSREKKESFPLTVTSAQKNPTAFYLCASSKDREYGYTFGSGTRLTVV.

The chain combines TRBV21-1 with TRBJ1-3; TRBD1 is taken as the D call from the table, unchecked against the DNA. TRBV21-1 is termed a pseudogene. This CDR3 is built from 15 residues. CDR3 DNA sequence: TGTGCCAGCAGCAAATCTTGGGGCAGAGAAAACACCATATATTTT. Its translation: CASSKSWGRENTIYF.

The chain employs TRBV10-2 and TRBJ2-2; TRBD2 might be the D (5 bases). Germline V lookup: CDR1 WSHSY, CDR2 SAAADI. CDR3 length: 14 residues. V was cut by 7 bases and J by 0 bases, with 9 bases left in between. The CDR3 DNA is TGCGCCAGCACGAGCGGTACGAACACCGGGGAGCTGTTTTTT. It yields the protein CASTSGTNTGELFF.

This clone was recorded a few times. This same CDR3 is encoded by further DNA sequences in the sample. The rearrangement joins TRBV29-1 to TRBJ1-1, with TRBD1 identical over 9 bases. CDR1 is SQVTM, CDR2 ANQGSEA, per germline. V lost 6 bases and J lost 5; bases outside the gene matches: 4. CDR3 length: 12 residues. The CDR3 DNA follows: TGCAGCGTAGTGACAGGGGGTACTGAAGCTTTCTTT. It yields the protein CSVVTGGTEAFF.

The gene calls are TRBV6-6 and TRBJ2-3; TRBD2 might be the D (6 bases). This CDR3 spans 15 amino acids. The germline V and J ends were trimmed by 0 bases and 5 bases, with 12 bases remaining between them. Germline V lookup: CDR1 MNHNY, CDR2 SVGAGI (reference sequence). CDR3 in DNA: TGTGCCAGCAGTTACTCTCGGAGGGAAGGAGATACGCAGTATTTT. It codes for CASSYSRREGDTQYF.